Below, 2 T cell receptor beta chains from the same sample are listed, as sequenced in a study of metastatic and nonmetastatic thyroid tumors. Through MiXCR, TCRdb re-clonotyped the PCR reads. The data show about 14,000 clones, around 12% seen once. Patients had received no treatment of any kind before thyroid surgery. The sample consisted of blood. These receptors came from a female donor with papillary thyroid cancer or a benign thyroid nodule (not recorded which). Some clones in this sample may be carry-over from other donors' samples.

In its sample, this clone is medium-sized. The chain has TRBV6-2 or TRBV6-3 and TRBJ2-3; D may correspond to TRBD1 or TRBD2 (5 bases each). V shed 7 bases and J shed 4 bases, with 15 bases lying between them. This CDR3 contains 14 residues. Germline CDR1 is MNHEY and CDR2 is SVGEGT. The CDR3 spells CASIQSGTPDTQYF. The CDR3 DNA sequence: TGTGCCAGCATCCAGTCGGGGACCCCAGATACGCAGTATTTT.

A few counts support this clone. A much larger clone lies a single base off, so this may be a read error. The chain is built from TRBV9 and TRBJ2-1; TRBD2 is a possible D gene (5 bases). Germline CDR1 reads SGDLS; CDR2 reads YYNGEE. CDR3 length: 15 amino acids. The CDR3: CVSSLDRDSYNEQFF. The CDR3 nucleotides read TGTGTCAGCAGCTTAGACCGGGACTCCTACAATGAGCAGTTCTTC.